This TCR beta chain was documented in a study of T cells in Graves' hyperthyroidism and ophthalmopathy (dated by TCRdb to about 2019). For the study in its entirety: Peripheral blood samples were taken at initial diagnosis, before any treatment was given. A discovery cohort of roughly 100 patients, 43 with Graves' ophthalmopathy and roughly 59 with stable Graves' hyperthyroidism, was used to find distinguishing TCR V-J signatures. An independent validation cohort of around 20 hyperthyroidism patients and about 15 patients who later progressed to ophthalmopathy tested prospective prediction of ophthalmopathy. The 100 or so discovery patients were divided at random into training and test sets in a 7:3 ratio. In over five Graves' hyperthyroidism patients, the study also compared T-cell repertoires from thyroid tissue with T-cell repertoires from blood. Following sampling, methimazole starting at 30 mg daily was given to hyperthyroidism patients, and high-dose intravenous methylprednisolone was given to ophthalmopathy patients. TCR Vbeta CDR3 sequencing of 135 peripheral blood samples (under 45 ophthalmopathy, 75 to 80 hyperthyroidism and approximately 17 progressor patients) is reported in the paper.

Deletion took 0 bases off V and 4 bases off J, with a span of 12 bases between the germline ends. The cysteine opens and the phenylalanine closes a CDR3 of 15 amino acids. The CDR3 DNA has 45 bases and is translated from base 1. The germline V gene supplies CDR1 MNHNS and CDR2 SASEGT. Hyperthyroidism patients were newly diagnosed, had a disease duration of under 2 months, and were aged 18 to 65 years. Patients with uncontrolled infections, other autoimmune diseases, pregnancy or lactation were excluded. Diagnoses were based on clinical symptoms, serum thyroxine and TRAb, thyroid ultrasound and orbital computed tomography. Blood from progressor patients was drawn when they were first diagnosed with hyperthyroidism, before any ophthalmopathy symptoms appeared. PBMCs were isolated from around 10 ml of fresh peripheral blood by Ficoll-Paque density gradient centrifugation. Progressor patients were defined as those initially diagnosed with Graves' hyperthyroidism in whom ophthalmopathy developed during follow-up. Trizol reagent was used to extract total RNA, and RNA quality was then checked on an Agilent 2100 Bioanalyzer.

The TCR beta CDR3 regions were amplified from RNA transcripts. The TCR CDR3 was subjected to a first round of RT-PCR using the HTBI primer set and the Qiagen OneStep RT-PCR kit. Libraries were constructed in a second round of multiplex PCR, after which size selection and purification were carried out. Sequencing of the libraries was done on an Illumina HiSeq2000 using paired-end 100 bp reads. As for the authors' bioinformatics: Raw data were processed with SOAPnuke, discarding reads with adapters, uncalled bases, mean Phred below 15, or no exact constant-primer or identifier match. COPE v1.2.5 was used to merge high-quality paired reads, and clonotypes were defined as unique nucleotide sequences. Clonotypes were aligned to IMGT TRBV, TRBD and TRBJ reference segments using MiTCR v1.1. Analysis was restricted to V-J combinations with a frequency above 0.0001, which covered roughly 99% of repertoires. The TCS score was defined as the ratio of F50 (clonal expansion) to E x V (chaos), calculated using BLOSUM62-based TCRdist between CDR3 peptides within each V-J. Welch's t-statistics and random forest reduced some 510 V-J features to around 14, which were used in a naive Bayes classifier (R e1071). The public reads were run again by TCRdb, first through fastp at Q25 and then through MiXCR, and only productive beta chains were kept. Each CDR3 protein gets just one entry, which takes the most common genes and DNA from the rows behind it. The V and J calls were determined by TCRdb, not by the authors. The sample profile shows a few hundred thousand distinct CDR3 sequences; around 14% of them were found once. About 27% of the sample lies in the top ten.

Remarks on this clonotype: The antigen it recognizes is unknown. Base qualities are not recorded, but no much larger clone differs from it by a single base.

Here is what the overall study found, with its caveats: Most expanded thyroid clonotypes (frequency above 0.001) were also detected in blood, suggesting blood repertoires may reflect thyroid immune responses. In cross-validation, a model built on a 13 V-J signature told ophthalmopathy apart from stable hyperthyroidism with 85% to 90% sensitivity and about 81% specificity, and in testing the same model reached 80%/75%. No statistical method was used to set the sample size in advance, and investigators knew the group allocation. During validation, the model predicted progression to ophthalmopathy a median of approximately 7 months ahead of onset, with roughly 65% sensitivity and 72% to 80% specificity.

The origin of this receptor is a woman aged 18-29 years with Graves' hyperthyroidism that later progressed to Graves' ophthalmopathy. The V and J genes are TRBV6-1 and TRBJ1-2, with TRBD1 as a weak D call on 5 bases. Sequences were obtained from blood. For the CDR3, the sequence is CASSEAAGLGYGYTF. The DNA sequence follows: TGTGCCAGCAGTGAAGCCGCAGGGTTGGGCTATGGCTACACCTTC.